The present T cell receptor beta chain was sequenced within a study of shared clonotypes between healthy human individuals. Trimming removed 5 bases from V and 0 bases from J, with 8 bases in between. Germline V gene data show CDR1 as SEHNR and CDR2 as FQNEAQ (reference sequence). The CDR3 length is 14 residues. TCRdb's copy holds only in-frame clones and misses some; the assay was immunoSEQ multiplex PCR. In the table there are around 720,000 clones, approximately 73% of which are singletons. The receptor was isolated from a woman between 25 and 40 years old in good health. The chain recombines TRBV7-9 with TRBJ1-5, with D possibly being TRBD1 (6 bases). The sample consisted of memory CD4+ T cells sorted from blood. Subset in this sample: CD45RA-negative fraction. CDR3 DNA: TGTGCCAGCAGCCAGGGGTATAGCAATCAGCCCCAGCATTTT. This gives the protein CASSQGYSNQPQHF.